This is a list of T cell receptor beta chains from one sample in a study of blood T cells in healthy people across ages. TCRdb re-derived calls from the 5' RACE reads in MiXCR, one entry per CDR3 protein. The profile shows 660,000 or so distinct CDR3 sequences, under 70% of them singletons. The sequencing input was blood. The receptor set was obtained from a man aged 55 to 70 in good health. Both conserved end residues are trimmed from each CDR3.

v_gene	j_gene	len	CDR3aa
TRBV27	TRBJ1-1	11	ASSHKRDTEAF
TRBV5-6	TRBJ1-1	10	ASSLWAGEAF
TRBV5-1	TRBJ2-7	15	ASSTGSSGTLFYEQY
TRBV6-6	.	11	ASRYREEYEQY
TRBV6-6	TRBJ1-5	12	ASSYLTANQPQH
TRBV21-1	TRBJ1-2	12	ASPVSGAGYGYT
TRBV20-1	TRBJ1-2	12	SARRPTANYGYT
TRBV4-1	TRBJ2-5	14	ASSQDTSGGQETQY
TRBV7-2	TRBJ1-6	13	ASSLDRVYNSPLH
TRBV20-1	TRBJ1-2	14	SASLGQYSLNYGYT